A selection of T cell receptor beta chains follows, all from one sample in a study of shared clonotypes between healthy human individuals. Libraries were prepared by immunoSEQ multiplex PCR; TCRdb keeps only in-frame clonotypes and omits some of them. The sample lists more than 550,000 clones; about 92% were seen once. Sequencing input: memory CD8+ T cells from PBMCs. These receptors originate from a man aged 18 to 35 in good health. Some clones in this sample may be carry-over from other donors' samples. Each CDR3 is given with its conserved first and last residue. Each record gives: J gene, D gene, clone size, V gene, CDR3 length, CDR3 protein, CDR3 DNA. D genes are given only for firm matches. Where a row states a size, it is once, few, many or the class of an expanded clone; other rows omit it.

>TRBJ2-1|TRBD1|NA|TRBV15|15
CATSGPRTGVNEQFF
TGTGCCACCAGCGGGCCTCGGACAGGGGTCAATGAGCAGTTCTTC
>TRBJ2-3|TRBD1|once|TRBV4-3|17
CASSQDLGTGATDTQYF
TGCGCCAGCAGCCAAGATTTGGGGACAGGGGCCACAGATACGCAGTATTTT
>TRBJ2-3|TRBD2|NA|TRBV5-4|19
CASSDGSGRAVYSTDTQYF
TGTGCCAGCAGCGATGGAAGCGGGAGGGCCGTCTATAGCACAGATACGCAGTATTTT
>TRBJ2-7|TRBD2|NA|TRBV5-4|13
CASSLRLAGVEYF
TGTGCCAGCAGCTTGAGGCTAGCGGGCGTAGAGTACTTC
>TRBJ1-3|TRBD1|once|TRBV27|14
CASSLTGAGNTIYF
TGTGCCAGCAGTTTGACAGGGGCTGGAAACACCATATATTTT
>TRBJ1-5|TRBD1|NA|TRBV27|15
CASSWGTGGNQPQHF
TGTGCCAGCAGTTGGGGGACAGGGGGAAATCAGCCCCAGCATTTT
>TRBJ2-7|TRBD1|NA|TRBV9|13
CASSFGTGYEQYF
TGTGCCAGCAGCTTCGGGACAGGGTACGAGCAGTACTTC
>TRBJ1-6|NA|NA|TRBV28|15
CASSLYDGHNSPLHF
TGTGCCAGCAGTTTGTACGACGGGCATAATTCACCCCTCCACTTT
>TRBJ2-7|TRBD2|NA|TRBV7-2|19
CASSLSGRARFSGSYEQYF
TGTGCCAGCAGCCTTAGCGGGAGGGCCAGATTTAGCGGATCCTACGAGCAGTACTTC
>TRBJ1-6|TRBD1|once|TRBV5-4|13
CASSLTGGSPLHF
TGTGCCAGCAGCTTGACAGGGGGTTCACCCCTCCACTTT
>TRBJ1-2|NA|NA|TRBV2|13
CASSPPEGYGYTF
TGTGCCAGCAGCCCCCCAGAGGGCTATGGCTACACCTTC
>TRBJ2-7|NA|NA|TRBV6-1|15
CASKRVGVPSVEQYF
TGTGCCAGCAAGCGAGTCGGGGTCCCGTCTGTCGAGCAGTACTTC
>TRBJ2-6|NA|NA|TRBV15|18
CATSRALEHFSGANVLTF
TGTGCCACCAGCAGAGCGCTGGAGCATTTCTCTGGGGCCAACGTCCTGACTTTC
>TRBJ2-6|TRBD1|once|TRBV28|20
CASSFVGYRTGDSGANVLTF
TGTGCCAGCAGTTTCGTTGGCTATAGGACAGGGGACTCCGGGGCCAACGTCCTGACTTTC
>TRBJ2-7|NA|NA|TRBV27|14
CASRPTAGAGEQYF
TGTGCCAGCAGACCAACTGCAGGGGCAGGCGAGCAGTACTTC
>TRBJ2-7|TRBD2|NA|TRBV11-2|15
CASSAVGGSKYEQYF
TGTGCCAGCAGCGCCGTTGGCGGGAGTAAATACGAGCAGTACTTC
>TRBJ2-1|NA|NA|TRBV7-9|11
CASSLGNEQFF
TGTGCCAGCAGCTTAGGCAATGAGCAGTTCTTC
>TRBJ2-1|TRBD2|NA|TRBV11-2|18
CASSLSRRLAGVDNEQFF
TGTGCCAGCAGCTTATCCCGGCGACTAGCGGGAGTTGACAATGAGCAGTTCTTC
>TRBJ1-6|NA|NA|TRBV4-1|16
CASSQDQRWGVSPLHF
TGCGCCAGCAGCCAAGATCAAAGGTGGGGCGTTTCACCCCTCCACTTT
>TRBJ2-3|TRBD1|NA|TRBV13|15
CASSSGQGATDTQYF
TGTGCCAGCAGCTCCGGACAGGGGGCCACAGATACGCAGTATTTT
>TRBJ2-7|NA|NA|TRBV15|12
CATRDGDYEQYF
TGTGCCACCAGGGACGGGGACTACGAGCAGTACTTC
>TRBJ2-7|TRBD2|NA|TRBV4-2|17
CASSQEWRAGGSYEQYF
TGTGCCAGCAGCCAAGAATGGAGAGCGGGAGGGTCCTACGAGCAGTACTTC
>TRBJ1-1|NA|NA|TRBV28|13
CASGPHSYTEAFF
TGTGCCAGCGGCCCGCACAGTTACACTGAAGCTTTCTTT
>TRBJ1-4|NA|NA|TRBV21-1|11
CAGGTNEKLFF
TGTGCCGGGGGGACTAATGAAAAACTGTTTTTT
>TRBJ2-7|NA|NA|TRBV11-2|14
CASSSTATLYEQYF
TGTGCCAGCAGCTCGACCGCGACCCTCTACGAGCAGTACTTC
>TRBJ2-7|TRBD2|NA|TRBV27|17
CASSPGTSSKFIVEQYF
TGTGCCAGCAGTCCCGGGACTAGTTCTAAGTTCATTGTCGAGCAGTACTTC
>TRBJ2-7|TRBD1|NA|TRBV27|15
CASSPQQGKVYEQYF
TGTGCCAGCAGTCCGCAACAGGGGAAAGTCTACGAGCAGTACTTC
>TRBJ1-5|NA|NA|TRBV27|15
CASSLSVGTNQPQHF
TGTGCCAGCAGTTTATCGGTAGGGACCAATCAGCCCCAGCATTTT
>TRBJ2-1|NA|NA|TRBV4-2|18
CASSQLKSWTAAYNEQFF
TGTGCCAGCAGCCAACTTAAGAGCTGGACTGCAGCCTACAATGAGCAGTTCTTC
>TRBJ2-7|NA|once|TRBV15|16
CATSPGVGDKAYEQYF
TGTGCCACCTCTCCTGGTGTGGGGGACAAGGCCTACGAGCAGTACTTC
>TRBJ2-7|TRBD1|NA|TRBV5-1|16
CASSLAGQGIYYEQYF
TGCGCCAGCAGCTTGGCCGGACAGGGGATCTATTACGAGCAGTACTTC
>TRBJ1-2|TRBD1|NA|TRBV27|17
CASSPTPPQGEDYGYTF
TGTGCCAGCAGTCCGACTCCCCCTCAGGGGGAAGACTATGGCTACACCTTC
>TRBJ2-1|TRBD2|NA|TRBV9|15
CASSAAGEDYNEQFF
TGTGCCAGCAGCGCAGCGGGAGAGGACTACAATGAGCAGTTCTTC
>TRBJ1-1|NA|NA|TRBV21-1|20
CASSKIPGTGMSPVNTEAFF
TGTGCCAGCAGCAAAATCCCAGGGACAGGGATGAGTCCGGTGAACACTGAAGCTTTCTTT
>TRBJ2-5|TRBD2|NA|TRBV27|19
CASSFSKGLGGRKGETQYF
TGTGCCAGCAGTTTTTCGAAAGGACTGGGCGGGAGGAAGGGGGAGACCCAGTACTTC
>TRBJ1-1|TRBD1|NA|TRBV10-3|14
CAIAPGGENTEAFF
TGTGCCATCGCACCAGGGGGCGAGAACACTGAAGCTTTCTTT
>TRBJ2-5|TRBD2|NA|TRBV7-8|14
CASSLLELAGGQYF
TGTGCCAGCAGCTTACTCGAACTAGCGGGAGGCCAGTACTTC
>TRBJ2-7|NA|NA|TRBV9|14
CASSVEDSWYEQYF
TGTGCCAGCAGCGTAGAGGACAGCTGGTACGAGCAGTACTTC